This is a list of T cell receptor beta chains from one sample in a study of beta chain features in type 1 diabetes. The table came from immunoSEQ multiplex PCR; TCRdb's copy has only in-frame clones and leaves some out. The table has some 360,000 clones, roughly a fifth seen once; the top ten hold about 0.045%. Source material: naive CD4+ T cells from blood. The receptor set was obtained from a woman between 18 and 29 years old in good health. CDR3s include the opening cysteine and the closing phenylalanine or tryptophan. D genes are given only for firm matches. Where a row states a size, it is once, few, many or the class of an expanded clone; other rows omit it.

CASRGQEGAPYF | TGTGCCAGCAGGGGACAGGAAGGGGCCCCGTACTTC | TRBD1 | . | TRBJ2-4 | TRBV2
CASSQVIRDKNRRLGAFF | TGCGCCAGCAGCCAAGTCATCAGGGACAAAAATCGTCGATTGGGAGCTTTCTTT | . | . | TRBJ1-1 | TRBV4-1
CASSPGTSGSPGRETQYF | TGTGCCAGCAGCCCAGGGACTAGCGGGAGCCCCGGGAGGGAGACCCAGTACTTC | TRBD2 | . | TRBJ2-5 | TRBV4-2
CAWSRGMTGVGGTQYF | TGTGCCTGGAGTAGGGGGATGACAGGCGTCGGTGGGACCCAGTACTTC | . | . | TRBJ2-5 | TRBV30
CASIRGMNTEAFF | TGTGCCAGCATCCGGGGGATGAACACTGAAGCTTTCTTT | . | . | TRBJ1-1 | TRBV5-6
CASSLQSLGSQETQYF | TGCGCCAGCAGCCTCCAATCCTTGGGCAGCCAAGAGACCCAGTACTTC | . | . | TRBJ2-5 | TRBV4-1
CASSTRVNEQFF | TGTGCCAGCAGCACCCGGGTAAATGAGCAGTTCTTC | . | few | TRBJ2-1 | TRBV21-1
CASSLDRVGYGYTF | TGTGCCAGCAGCCTTGACAGGGTCGGCTATGGCTACACCTTC | TRBD1 | . | TRBJ1-2 | TRBV7-2
CASSLGTASGNTIYF | TGCGCCAGCAGCTTGGGGACAGCCTCTGGAAACACCATATATTTT | . | . | TRBJ1-3 | TRBV5-1
CSVEFRAGVGKTQYF | TGCAGCGTTGAATTTAGGGCGGGAGTAGGGAAGACCCAGTACTTC | TRBD2 | few | TRBJ2-5 | TRBV29-1
CASSYRGPSTDTQYF | TGTGCCAGCAGTTACAGGGGCCCTAGCACAGATACGCAGTATTTT | . | . | TRBJ2-3 | TRBV6-5
CASSLWLNTEAFF | TGTGCCAGCAGCCTATGGTTGAACACTGAAGCTTTCTTT | . | few | TRBJ1-1 | TRBV5-4
CASSLYPGGQKTQYF | TGTGCCAGCAGTTTATACCCGGGGGGGCAGAAGACCCAGTACTTC | TRBD2 | few | TRBJ2-5 | TRBV28
CSVVGGGVTEAFF | TGCAGCGTTGTTGGGGGGGGTGTCACTGAAGCTTTCTTT | . | . | TRBJ1-1 | TRBV29-1
CASSLGENQPQHF | TGCGCCAGCAGCTTGGGGGAGAATCAGCCCCAGCATTTT | . | . | TRBJ1-5 | TRBV5-1
CSAWRDEQFF | TGCAGTGCTTGGAGGGATGAGCAGTTCTTC | . | few | TRBJ2-1 | TRBV20-1
CASSRGQGTGNTIYF | TGTGCCAGCTCACGCGGACAGGGTACTGGAAACACCATATATTTT | TRBD1 | . | TRBJ1-3 | TRBV18
CASSRGWGGAKNIQYF | TGTGCCAGCAGCCGCGGATGGGGGGGAGCCAAAAACATTCAGTACTTC | TRBD2 | few | TRBJ2-4 | TRBV5-6
CASSLTDRFNTEAFF | TGCGCCAGCAGCCTCACCGACAGATTTAACACTGAAGCTTTCTTT | . | . | TRBJ1-1 | TRBV5-1
CASSLPGTSENTGELFF | TGTGCCAGCAGCTTACCCGGGACTAGCGAGAACACCGGGGAGCTGTTTTTT | TRBD2 | . | TRBJ2-2 | TRBV7-2
CASSYDRVRAKNIQYF | TGTGCCAGCAGCTATGACAGGGTCCGAGCCAAAAACATTCAGTACTTC | TRBD1 | . | TRBJ2-4 | TRBV27
CASSLLGGSGGYTF | TGTGCCAGCAGCCTCCTAGGAGGGTCAGGGGGCTACACCTTC | . | few | TRBJ1-2 | TRBV5-6
CASSLGPGMNTEAFF | TGTGCCAGCAGCTTAGGGCCAGGGATGAACACTGAAGCTTTCTTT | . | . | TRBJ1-1 | TRBV11-1
CASSPGGTATYNEQFF | TGCGCCAGCAGCCCGGGGGGGACTGCAACCTACAATGAGCAGTTCTTC | TRBD2 | . | TRBJ2-1 | TRBV5-1
CAWSLSGGVEKLFF | TGTGCCTGGAGTTTGTCAGGGGGCGTCGAAAAACTGTTTTTT | TRBD1 | . | TRBJ1-4 | TRBV30
CASTRLAGGRKYYEQYF | TGTGCCAGCACCCGACTAGCGGGAGGGAGAAAGTACTACGAGCAGTACTTC | TRBD2 | . | TRBJ2-7 | TRBV2
CASSRSAPSSYNEQFF | TGTGCCAGCAGCCGAAGCGCCCCAAGCTCCTACAATGAGCAGTTCTTC | . | . | TRBJ2-1 | TRBV21-1
CASSTGVSPYEQYF | TGCGCCAGCAGCACGGGAGTGTCCCCCTACGAGCAGTACTTC | . | few | TRBJ2-7 | TRBV5-1
CASSQEMGGEEKLFF | TGTGCCAGCAGCCAAGAGATGGGAGGTGAGGAAAAACTGTTTTTT | . | few | TRBJ1-4 | TRBV4-2
CSVGGKSSTDTQYF | TGCAGCGTTGGCGGAAAGTCTTCCACAGATACGCAGTATTTT | . | few | TRBJ2-3 | TRBV29-1
CASFQDITGPPNYGYTF | TGCGCCAGCTTCCAAGATATTACAGGGCCCCCAAACTATGGCTACACCTTC | . | . | TRBJ1-2 | TRBV4-1
CAWSVGESYEQYF | TGTGCCTGGAGTGTAGGAGAGTCCTACGAGCAGTACTTC | . | few | TRBJ2-7 | TRBV30
CASSGPGQEGNQPQHF | TGTGCCAGCAGCGGGCCCGGACAGGAGGGCAATCAGCCCCAGCATTTT | . | . | TRBJ1-5 | TRBV21-1
CASSLTRYEQFF | TGTGCCAGCAGCTTGACCCGGTATGAGCAGTTCTTC | . | . | TRBJ2-1 | TRBV5-4
CASSYGPGGYGYTF | TGTGCCAGCAGTTACGGCCCGGGAGGCTATGGCTACACCTTC | . | . | TRBJ1-2 | TRBV6-5
CAWRWTPMNTEAFF | TGTGCCTGGCGATGGACACCCATGAACACTGAAGCTTTCTTT | . | . | TRBJ1-1 | TRBV30
CASSHPSGFYEQYF | TGTGCCAGCAGCCACCCTTCGGGTTTCTACGAGCAGTACTTC | . | few | TRBJ2-7 | TRBV7-2
CASSLEGVRTEAFF | TGTGCCAGCAGCTTAGAAGGGGTTCGTACTGAAGCTTTCTTT | . | . | TRBJ1-1 | TRBV7-9
CAWSRVQNTEAFF | TGTGCCTGGAGCAGGGTTCAGAACACTGAAGCTTTCTTT | . | . | TRBJ1-1 | TRBV30
CAWSWGTGGRETQYF | TGTGCCTGGAGCTGGGGAACAGGGGGAAGAGAGACCCAGTACTTC | TRBD1 | . | TRBJ2-5 | TRBV30
CASSHPVKNTEAFF | TGTGCCAGCAGCCATCCGGTGAAAAACACTGAAGCTTTCTTT | . | . | TRBJ1-1 | TRBV4-2
CASSPGTGDTEAFF | TGTGCCAGCAGCCCCGGGACAGGAGACACTGAAGCTTTCTTT | TRBD1 | . | TRBJ1-1 | TRBV5-4
CASSRDRGLAGGVDEQFF | TGTGCCAGTAGTAGGGACAGGGGACTAGCGGGAGGGGTGGATGAGCAGTTCTTC | TRBD2 | few | TRBJ2-1 | TRBV19
CASSLTPPTGETEAFF | TGCGCCAGCAGCTTGACGCCTCCGACAGGGGAAACTGAAGCTTTCTTT | TRBD1 | few | TRBJ1-1 | TRBV5-1
CASSQDAGVQETQYF | TGCGCCAGCAGCCAAGATGCTGGAGTACAAGAGACCCAGTACTTC | . | . | TRBJ2-5 | TRBV4-1
CASSLEDRGAYEQYF | TGTGCCAGCAGCTTAGAAGACAGGGGGGCCTACGAGCAGTACTTC | TRBD1 | few | TRBJ2-7 | TRBV7-9
CASTAPLAGGPGEQFF | TGTGCCAGCACCGCACCCCTAGCGGGAGGGCCGGGTGAGCAGTTCTTC | TRBD2 | . | TRBJ2-1 | TRBV2
CASSQGPGREGYNEQFF | TGTGCCAGCAGCCAAGGTCCGGGTCGGGAGGGCTACAATGAGCAGTTCTTC | TRBD2 | many | TRBJ2-1 | TRBV14
CASSTGTANEQFF | TGCGCCAGCAGCACCGGGACAGCCAATGAGCAGTTCTTC | TRBD1 | . | TRBJ2-1 | TRBV5-1
CAWSVGDGQYF | TGTGCCTGGAGTGTGGGAGATGGGCAGTATTTT | . | . | TRBJ2-3 | TRBV30
CSIRSGSVESETQYF | TGCAGCATCCGATCAGGGTCGGTGGAGTCGGAGACCCAGTACTTC | . | . | TRBJ2-5 | TRBV29-1
CASLIGGRTEAFF | TGTGCCAGCCTGATCGGAGGACGGACTGAAGCTTTCTTT | . | . | TRBJ1-1 | TRBV28
CAWSGQGNSPLHF | TGTGCCTGGAGTGGACAGGGGAACTCACCCCTCCACTTT | TRBD1 | few | TRBJ1-6 | TRBV30